The 9 T cell receptor beta chains below come from one sample, sequenced in a study of blood T cell repertoires in COVID-19. The table came from immunoSEQ multiplex PCR; TCRdb's copy has only in-frame clones and leaves some out. The sample holds hundreds of thousands of clones, 85% seen once. Sequencing was performed on PBMCs or T cells enriched from blood (not recorded which). These receptors were obtained from a woman in her twenties or thirties who had been exposed to COVID-19.

The chain employs TRBV7-9 and TRBJ2-1, with D tentatively TRBD1 (8 bases). The CDR3 runs to 15 residues. The germline CDR1 and CDR2 sequences are SEHNR and FQNEAQ (reference sequence). V lost 3 bases and J lost 7, with 16 bases in between. In nucleotides, the CDR3 is TGTGCCAGCAGCTTCACAGGGGGGGTAGGTAATGAGCAGTTCTTC. It is translated as CASSFTGGVGNEQFF.

The CDR3 nucleotides are TGTGCCAGCACCCCGGGACTAGGGTACAATGAGCAGTTCTTC. Translated: CASTPGLGYNEQFF. The gene calls are TRBV5-4 and TRBJ2-1; 8 bases fit TRBD2. The germline gives CDR1 SGHNT, CDR2 YYREEE (reference sequence). J was trimmed by 4 bases and V by 6 bases; bases with no gene match: 6. CDR3 length equals 14 residues.

The gene calls are TRBV27 and TRBJ2-1; D is unresolved. From germline, CDR1 is MNHEY and CDR2 SMNVEV (reference sequence). This CDR3 region has 12 residues. Trimming removed 3 bases from V and 7 bases from J, with 7 bases in between. The CDR3 loop is CASSFSRNEQFF. The CDR3 DNA sequence: TGTGCCAGCAGTTTTAGTCGGAATGAGCAGTTCTTC.

The chain joins TRBV6-2 or TRBV6-3 to TRBJ1-5, with 7 nucleotides matching TRBD1. The germline CDR1 and CDR2 sequences are MNHEY and SVGEGT. V dropped 3 bases and J dropped 3; count of bases not matched to a gene: 11. CDR3 length: 17 amino acids. CDR3 protein: CASSYKPTGDPNQPQHF. Written as DNA, the CDR3 is TGTGCCAGCAGTTATAAACCTACAGGGGACCCCAATCAGCCCCAGCATTTT.

J is TRBJ2-1 and V is TRBV30; 8 bases match TRBD1. Germline V gene lookup returns CDR1 GTSNPN and CDR2 SVGIG (reference sequence). With 6 bases clipped from V and 0 bases from J, the junction kept 1 base outside the gene matches. The CDR3 is made up of 13 amino acids. The CDR3 spells CACDRGSYNEQFF. The DNA of the CDR3 is TGTGCCTGCGACAGGGGCTCCTACAATGAGCAGTTCTTC.

The chain recombines TRBV19 with TRBJ2-1, with 9 bases matching TRBD2. CDR1 and CDR2 (germline): LNHDA, SQIVND (reference sequence). Trimming at V came to 3 bases and at J to 6 bases, leaving 9 bases not matched to a gene. CDR3 size: 16 residues. CDR3 loop: CASSIKPGLAFNEQFF. The CDR3, as DNA: TGTGCCAGTAGTATCAAGCCGGGACTAGCATTCAATGAGCAGTTCTTC.

This clone was recorded once. J is TRBJ2-1 and V is TRBV7-9; 8 nucleotides align to TRBD1. After removal of 6 bases from V and 7 bases from J, the junction contained 11 bases not matched to a gene. Looked up from germline, CDR1 is SEHNR and CDR2 is FQNEAQ (reference sequence). The CDR3 runs to 15 residues. The CDR3 sequence is CASRGDRSPQNEQFF. The CDR3 DNA reads as TGTGCCAGCAGAGGGGACAGGAGCCCCCAAAATGAGCAGTTCTTC. The full variable domain, its missing parts supplied by reference TRBV7-9 and TRBJ2-1, is DTGVSQNPRHKITKRGQNVTFRCDPISEHNRLYWYRQTLGQGPEFLTYFQNEAQLEKSRLLSDRFSAERPKGSFSTLEIQRTEQGDSAMYLCASRGDRSPQNEQFFGPGTRLTVL.

Here the CDR3 DNA reads TGTGCCAGCGAGGCACCGACAGATACGCAGTATTTT. Protein product: CASEAPTDTQYF. The V call is TRBV28, the J call TRBJ2-3; D is unclear. Germline loops: CDR1 MDHEN, CDR2 SYDVKM. The CDR3 is 12 amino acids. V was cut by 8 bases and J by 3 bases, with 9 bases left in between.

V usage is TRBV4-1 and J usage is TRBJ2-3; TRBD1 might be the D (8 bases). Trimming cost V 0 bases and J 8 bases, with 18 bases left between them. Germline CDR1 MGHRA, CDR2 YSYEKL. CDR3 length: 16 residues. The CDR3 spells CASSQEVPDREGTQYF. DNA of the CDR3: TGCGCCAGCAGCCAAGAAGTCCCGGACAGGGAGGGTACGCAGTATTTT.